The 15 T cell receptor beta chains below come from one sample, sequenced in a study of blood T cell repertoires in COVID-19. Using immunoSEQ multiplex PCR, the repertoire was profiled, and TCRdb retains in-frame clones only, with some absent. The sample lists about 190,000 clones; roughly 89% were seen once. Sequences were obtained from PBMCs or T cells enriched from blood (not recorded which). The receptors originated from a woman between 25 and 40 years old who had been exposed to COVID-19.

This chain joins TRBV18 and TRBJ1-3; no definite D call. Germline V gene lookup returns CDR1 KGHSH and CDR2 LQKENI. V dropped 3 bases and J dropped 0 bases, with 12 bases sitting between them. The CDR3 has 16 residues. The CDR3 nucleotides read TGTGCCAGCTCACCCTCCGGTCCGAGCTCTGGAAACACCATATATTTT. It yields the protein CASSPSGPSSGNTIYF.

The chain combines TRBV5-1 with TRBJ1-2; 8 nucleotides match TRBD1. The trim removed 1 base at V and 0 bases at J, leaving 8 bases unmatched. Germline V lookup: CDR1 SGHRS, CDR2 YFSETQ. This CDR3 region has 17 residues. Here the CDR3 DNA reads TGCGCCAGCAGCTTGTGGAGAGGACAGGGAGCTAACTATGGCTACACCTTC. Residues: CASSLWRGQGANYGYTF. Supplemented by reference TRBV5-1 and TRBJ1-2, the full variable domain reads KAGVTQTPRYLIKTRGQQVTLSCSPISGHRSVSWYQQTPGQGLQFLFEYFSETQRNKGNFPGRFSGRQFSNSRSEMNVSTLELGDSALYLCASSLWRGQGANYGYTFGSGTRLTVV.

The chain links TRBV2 to TRBJ1-6, with TRBD1 identical over 8 bases. The length of the CDR3 is 15 residues. Per germline, CDR1 SNHLY and CDR2 FYNNEI. V lost 8 bases to trimming and J lost 7 bases; unmatched junction nucleotides: 10. DNA for the CDR3: TGTGCCAGCGGGCGGGCGGACAGGGACAATTCACCCCTCCACTTT. Translated: CASGRADRDNSPLHF.

The chain couples TRBV10-3 to TRBJ2-7; 7 bases are shared with TRBD1. J was trimmed by 3 bases and V by 8 bases; bases with no gene match: 4. Germline CDR1 ENHRY, CDR2 SYGVKD. The length of the CDR3 is 12 residues. The CDR3 DNA reads TGTGCCATCCTGGACAGGCACTACGAGCAGTACTTC. Protein: CAILDRHYEQYF.

The rearrangement links TRBV24-1 to TRBJ2-3, with TRBD1 identical over 8 bases. CDR1 is KGHDR, CDR2 SFDVKD, per germline. This CDR3 is built from 17 residues. J was trimmed by 2 bases and V by 2 bases; bases with no gene match: 8. For the CDR3, the DNA is TGTGCCACCAGTGATTCCCCCATACAGGGGGTCACAGATACGCAGTATTTT. This translates into CATSDSPIQGVTDTQYF.

V usage is TRBV28 and J usage is TRBJ1-2; D might be TRBD1 (6 bases). Per germline, CDR1 MDHEN and CDR2 SYDVKM. Trimming left V 3 bases short and J 3 bases short, with 11 bases between. There are 14 residues in the CDR3. CDR3 in amino acids: CASSFQGLDYGYTF. In DNA, the CDR3 is TGTGCCAGCAGTTTTCAGGGGCTGGACTATGGCTACACCTTC.

The chain employs TRBV10-3 and TRBJ1-2; D is perhaps TRBD1 (5 bases). Germline V gives CDR1 ENHRY, CDR2 SYGVKD. The CDR3 spans 13 residues. The V end was cut by 8 bases, the J end by 2 bases, with 12 bases between. CDR3 sequence reads: CAIDPGGNYGYTF. DNA for the CDR3: TGTGCCATCGACCCCGGGGGGAACTATGGCTACACCTTC.

This rearrangement joins TRBV5-5 to TRBJ1-1; weak D call: TRBD1 (6 bases). Germline values: CDR1 SGHKS, CDR2 YYEKEE (reference sequence). The length of the CDR3 is 13 residues. V was cut by 0 bases and J by 8 bases, with 11 bases left in between. The CDR3 region has the DNA TGTGCCAGCAGCTTGGCCGAGACAGGCGAAGCTTTCTTT. It codes for CASSLAETGEAFF.

The chain is built from TRBV12-5 and TRBJ2-2, with 12 bases lining up with TRBD2. The trim removed 2 bases at V and 1 base at J, leaving 11 bases unmatched. The CDR3 length is 20 residues. Per the germline V gene, CDR1 is LGHNT and CDR2 is FRNRAP. The CDR3 DNA follows: TGTGCTAGTGGTTTGTGGGCGGGACTAGCGGGCCCCGGGAACACCGGGGAGCTGTTTTTT. Translating it yields CASGLWAGLAGPGNTGELFF.

V and J are TRBV24-1 and TRBJ1-2; TRBD1 matches 11 bases. Losses at the gene ends were 7 bases for V and 3 bases for J; bases not matched to a gene: 6. This CDR3 spans 15 amino acids. CDR1 and CDR2 from the germline V gene are KGHDR and SFDVKD. The CDR3 protein is CATSPGTGGDYGYTF. DNA for the CDR3: TGTGCCACCAGCCCCGGGACAGGGGGAGACTATGGCTACACCTTC.

This chain links TRBV29-1 with TRBJ2-5; 8 bases agree with TRBD2. Germline values: CDR1 SQVTM, CDR2 ANQGSEA. The length of the CDR3 is 13 residues. Trimming at V came to 7 bases and at J to 4 bases, leaving 8 bases not matched to a gene. The CDR3 nucleotides read TGCAGCGGTCGCGGGGGGCAGGGAGAGACCCAGTACTTC. Its translation: CSGRGGQGETQYF.

This clone was seen only a few times. The chain combines TRBV25-1 with TRBJ1-4, with D maybe TRBD1 (6 bases). Trimming left V 2 bases short and J 7 bases short, with 14 bases between. This CDR3 region has 15 residues. CDR1 is MGHDK and CDR2 is SYGVNS in the germline V gene. The CDR3 coding sequence is TGTGCCAGCAGTGAAACGGGCGGGGGCGGTGAAAAACTGTTTTTT. It yields the protein CASSETGGGGEKLFF.

This chain uses TRBV9 with TRBJ2-3; D is uncertain. Looked up from germline, CDR1 is SGDLS and CDR2 is YYNGEE. This CDR3 has 15 amino acids. The V end was cut by 0 bases, the J end by 2 bases, with 10 bases between. The chain's CDR3 is CASSVEARPTDTQYF. DNA for the CDR3: TGTGCCAGCAGCGTAGAAGCGCGACCCACAGATACGCAGTATTTT.

The V and J genes are TRBV12-5 and TRBJ1-3; 8 positions match TRBD1. The CDR3 totals 15 residues. The germline CDR1 and CDR2 sequences are LGHNT and FRNRAP. The J segment lost 0 bases and the V segment lost 3 bases, leaving 1 base of the junction unmatched. The CDR3, as DNA: TGTGCTAGTGGTTTTGGACAGGGCTCTGGAAACACCATATATTTT. This codes for CASGFGQGSGNTIYF. Combining the CDR3 with reference TRBV12-5 and TRBJ1-3 gives the whole variable domain DARVTQTPRHKVTEMGQEVTMRCQPILGHNTVFWYRQTMMQGLELLAYFRNRAPLDDSGMPKDRFSAEMPDATLATLKIQPSEPRDSAVYFCASGFGQGSGNTIYFGEGSWLTVV.

V usage is TRBV29-1 and J usage is TRBJ1-2, with unresolved D. CDR1 is SQVTM and CDR2 is ANQGSEA in the germline V gene. CDR3 length: 12 amino acids. Trimming removed 4 bases at V and 6 bases at J, with 12 bases between. DNA for the CDR3: TGCAGCGTTGGCCGGGGTAAAGATGGCTACACCTTC. This codes for CSVGRGKDGYTF.